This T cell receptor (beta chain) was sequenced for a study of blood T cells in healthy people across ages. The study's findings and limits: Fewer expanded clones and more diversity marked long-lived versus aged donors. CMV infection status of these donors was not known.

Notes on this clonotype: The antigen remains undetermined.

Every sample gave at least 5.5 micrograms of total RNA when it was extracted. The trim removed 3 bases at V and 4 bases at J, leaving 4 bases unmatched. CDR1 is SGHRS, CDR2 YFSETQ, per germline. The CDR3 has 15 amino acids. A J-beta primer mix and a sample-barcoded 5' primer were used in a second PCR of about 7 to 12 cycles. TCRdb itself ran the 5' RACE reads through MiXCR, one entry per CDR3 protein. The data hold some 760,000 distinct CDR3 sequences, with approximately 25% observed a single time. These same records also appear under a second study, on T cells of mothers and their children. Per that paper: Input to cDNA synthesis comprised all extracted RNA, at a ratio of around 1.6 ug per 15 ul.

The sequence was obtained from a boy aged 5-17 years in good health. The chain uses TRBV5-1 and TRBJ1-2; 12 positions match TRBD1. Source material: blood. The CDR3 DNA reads TGCGCCAGCAGCTGGGGACAGGGGGCCCCCTATGGCTACACCTTC. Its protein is CASSWGQGAPYGYTF.